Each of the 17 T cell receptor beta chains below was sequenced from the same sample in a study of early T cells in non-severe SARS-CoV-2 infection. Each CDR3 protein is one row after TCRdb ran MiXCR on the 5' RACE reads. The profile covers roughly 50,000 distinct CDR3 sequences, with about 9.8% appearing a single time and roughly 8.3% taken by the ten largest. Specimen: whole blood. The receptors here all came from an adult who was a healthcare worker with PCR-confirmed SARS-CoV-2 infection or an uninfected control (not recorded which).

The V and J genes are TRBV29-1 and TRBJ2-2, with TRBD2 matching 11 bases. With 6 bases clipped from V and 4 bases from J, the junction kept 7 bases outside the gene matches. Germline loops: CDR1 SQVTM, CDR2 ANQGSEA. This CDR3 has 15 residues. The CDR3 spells CSVAGLAGGTGELFF. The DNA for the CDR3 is TGCAGCGTAGCGGGGCTAGCGGGAGGCACCGGGGAGCTGTTTTTT.

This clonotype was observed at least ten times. CDR3 loop: CASSWRGQYNEQFF. CDR3 bases: TGTGCCAGCAGTTGGAGGGGCCAGTACAATGAGCAGTTCTTC. The rearrangement joins TRBV27 to TRBJ2-1, with D tentatively TRBD2 (6 bases). The V end lost 4 bases, the J end lost 4 bases, and 11 bases lay between the germline ends. CDR1 MNHEY and CDR2 SMNVEV come from the germline V gene (reference sequence). This CDR3 has 14 residues.

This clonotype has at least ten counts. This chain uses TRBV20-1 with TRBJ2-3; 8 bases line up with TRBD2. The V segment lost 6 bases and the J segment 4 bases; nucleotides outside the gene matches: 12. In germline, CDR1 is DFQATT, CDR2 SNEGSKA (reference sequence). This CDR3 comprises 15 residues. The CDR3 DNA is TGCAGTGCCCCCATGAGCGGGAGTATCGCAGATACGCAGTATTTT. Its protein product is CSAPMSGSIADTQYF.

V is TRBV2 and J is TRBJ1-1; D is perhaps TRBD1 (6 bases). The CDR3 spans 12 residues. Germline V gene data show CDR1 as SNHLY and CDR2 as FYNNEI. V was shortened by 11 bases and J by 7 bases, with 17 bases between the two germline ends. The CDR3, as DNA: TGTGCCGCCGGGGGGGGCCTGAATGAAGCTTTCTTT. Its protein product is CAAGGGLNEAFF.

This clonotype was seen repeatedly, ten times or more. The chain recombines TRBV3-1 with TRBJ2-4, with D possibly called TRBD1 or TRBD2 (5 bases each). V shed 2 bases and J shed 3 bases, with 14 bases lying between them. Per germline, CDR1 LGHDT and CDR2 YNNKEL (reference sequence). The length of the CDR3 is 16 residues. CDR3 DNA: TGTGCCAGCAGCCAACTCCGAGGGGTTGTCAAAAACATTCAGTACTTC. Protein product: CASSQLRGVVKNIQYF.

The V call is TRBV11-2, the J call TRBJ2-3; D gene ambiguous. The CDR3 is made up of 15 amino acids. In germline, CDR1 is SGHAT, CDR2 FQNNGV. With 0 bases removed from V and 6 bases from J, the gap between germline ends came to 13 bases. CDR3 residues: CASSLDTFIADTQYF. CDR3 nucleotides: TGTGCCAGCAGCTTAGATACCTTTATAGCCGATACGCAGTATTTT.

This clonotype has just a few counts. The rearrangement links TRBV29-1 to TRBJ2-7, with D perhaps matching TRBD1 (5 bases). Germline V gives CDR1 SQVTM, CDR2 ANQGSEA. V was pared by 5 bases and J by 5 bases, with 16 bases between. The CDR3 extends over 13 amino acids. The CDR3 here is CSVKRTQGDEQYF. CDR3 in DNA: TGCAGCGTTAAGAGGACACAAGGGGACGAGCAGTACTTC.

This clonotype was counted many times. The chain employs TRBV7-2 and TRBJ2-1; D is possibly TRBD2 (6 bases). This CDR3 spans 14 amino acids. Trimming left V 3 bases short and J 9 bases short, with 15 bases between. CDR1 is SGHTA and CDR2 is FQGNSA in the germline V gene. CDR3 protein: CASSFRERGVEQFF. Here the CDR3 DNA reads TGTGCCAGCAGCTTCCGGGAGAGAGGGGTTGAGCAGTTCTTC.

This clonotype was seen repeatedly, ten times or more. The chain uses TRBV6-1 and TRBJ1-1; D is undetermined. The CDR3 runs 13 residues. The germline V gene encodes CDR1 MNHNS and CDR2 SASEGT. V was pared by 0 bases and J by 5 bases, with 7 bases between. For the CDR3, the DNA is TGTGCCAGCAGTGAAGCTCGAAGAACTGAAGCTTTCTTT. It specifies CASSEARRTEAFF.

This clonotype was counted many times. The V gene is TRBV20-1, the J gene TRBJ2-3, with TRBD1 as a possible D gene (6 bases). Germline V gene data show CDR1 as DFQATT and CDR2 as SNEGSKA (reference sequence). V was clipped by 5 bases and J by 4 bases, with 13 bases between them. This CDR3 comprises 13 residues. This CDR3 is CSAWAGVADTQYF. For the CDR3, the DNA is TGCAGTGCTTGGGCAGGGGTGGCAGATACGCAGTATTTT.

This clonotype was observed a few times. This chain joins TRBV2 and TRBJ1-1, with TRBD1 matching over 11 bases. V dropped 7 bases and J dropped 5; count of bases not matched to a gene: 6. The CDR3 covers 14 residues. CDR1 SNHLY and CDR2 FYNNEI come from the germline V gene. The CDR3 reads CASKGQGAGTEAFF. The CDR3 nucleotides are TGTGCCAGCAAAGGACAGGGGGCGGGTACTGAAGCTTTCTTT.

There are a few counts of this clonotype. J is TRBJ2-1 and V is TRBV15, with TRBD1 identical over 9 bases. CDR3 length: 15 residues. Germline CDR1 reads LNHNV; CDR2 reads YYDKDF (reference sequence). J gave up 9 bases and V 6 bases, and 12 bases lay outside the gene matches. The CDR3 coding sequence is TGTGCCACCAGGGGGCCGGGACAGGGATTAGGTGAGCAGTTCTTC. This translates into CATRGPGQGLGEQFF.

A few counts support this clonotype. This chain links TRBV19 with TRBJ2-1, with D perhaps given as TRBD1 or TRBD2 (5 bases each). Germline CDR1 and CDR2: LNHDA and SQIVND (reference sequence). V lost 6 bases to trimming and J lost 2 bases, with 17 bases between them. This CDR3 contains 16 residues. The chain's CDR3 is CASRGWGSGTYNEQFF. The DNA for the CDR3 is TGTGCCAGTAGGGGTTGGGGGTCTGGGACCTACAATGAGCAGTTCTTC.

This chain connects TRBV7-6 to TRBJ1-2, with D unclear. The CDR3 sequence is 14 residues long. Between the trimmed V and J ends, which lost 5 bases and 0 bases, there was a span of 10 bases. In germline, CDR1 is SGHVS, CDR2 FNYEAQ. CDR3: CASSPPAPNYGYTF. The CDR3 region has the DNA TGTGCCAGCAGCCCGCCGGCCCCTAACTATGGCTACACCTTC.

CDR3 in DNA: TGTGCCAGCAGTTTACTGGGAGTTAACTATGGCTACACCTTC. Translated: CASSLLGVNYGYTF. The V and J genes are TRBV12-3 or TRBV12-4 and TRBJ1-2; D unclear. The V end lost 2 bases, the J end lost 1 base, and 8 bases lay between the germline ends. This CDR3 is 14 amino acids long.

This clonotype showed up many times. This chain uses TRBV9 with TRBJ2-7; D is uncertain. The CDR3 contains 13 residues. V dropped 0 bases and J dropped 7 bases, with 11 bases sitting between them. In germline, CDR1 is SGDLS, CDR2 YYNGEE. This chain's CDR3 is CASSVGTLGEQYF. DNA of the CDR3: TGTGCCAGCAGCGTAGGAACTCTCGGAGAGCAGTACTTC. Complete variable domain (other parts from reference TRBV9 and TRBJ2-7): DSGVTQTPKHLITATGQRVTLRCSPRSGDLSVYWYQQSLDQGLQFLIQYYNGEERAKGNILERFSAQQFPDLHSELNLSSLELGDSALYFCASSVGTLGEQYFGPGTRLTVT.

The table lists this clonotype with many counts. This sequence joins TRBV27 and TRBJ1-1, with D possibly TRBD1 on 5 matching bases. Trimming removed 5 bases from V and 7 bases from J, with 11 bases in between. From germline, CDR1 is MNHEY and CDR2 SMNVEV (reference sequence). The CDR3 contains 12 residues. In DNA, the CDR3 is TGTGCCAGCAGTCCAAGGGGACTTGAAGCTTTCTTT. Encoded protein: CASSPRGLEAFF.